This note documents a single TCR beta chain sequence. The CDR3 loop spans 12 amino acids. V was shortened by 2 bases and J by 12 bases, with 14 bases between the two germline ends. Germline-derived CDR1 and CDR2 are MDHEN and SYDVKM. This specimen comes from a study of blood T cell repertoires in COVID-19. Produced via immunoSEQ multiplex PCR; TCRdb's table is partial and in-frame only. The table lists about 120,000 clones, about 75% of them singletons, with roughly 17% in the top ten. The chain recombines TRBV28 with TRBJ2-7, with D maybe TRBD1 (6 bases). The sequenced sample consisted of peripheral blood. The clonotype was recovered from a woman over 75 with active or convalescent COVID-19. This CDR3 is CASSLPQGSAYF. CDR3 sequence (DNA): TGTGCCAGCAGTTTACCGCAGGGGAGTGCGTACTTC.